The next 16 T cell receptor beta chains were all read from a single sample in a study of cytomegalovirus exposure and HLA in healthy donors. The PCR ran on 60 Vbeta and 13 Jbeta primers. Here immunoSEQ multiplex PCR was the method, and the copy in TCRdb shows in-frame clones only, minus some. The sample shows some 120,000 clones, 65% of them seen only once. Sequenced input: PBMCs. These receptor sequences come from a woman aged 40 to 55 in good health and CMV-seropositive.

V gene TRBV29-1 combines with J gene TRBJ2-1, with no clear D. The germline CDR1 and CDR2 sequences are SQVTM and ANQGSEA. CDR3 size: 13 residues. V lost 4 bases and J 0 bases, leaving 7 bases between the germline ends. CDR3 region: CSVAALSYNEQFF. DNA for the CDR3: TGCAGCGTTGCCGCGCTCTCCTACAATGAGCAGTTCTTC.

The chain uses TRBV11-2 and TRBJ2-2; D is possibly TRBD1 (5 bases). V gave up 5 bases and J gave up 5 bases, with 18 bases separating them. CDR1 is SGHAT and CDR2 is FQNNGV in the germline V gene. The CDR3 sequence is 16 residues long. CDR3: CASSPQGQGITGELFF. The CDR3 DNA reads as TGTGCCAGCAGCCCGCAAGGGCAGGGTATTACCGGGGAGCTGTTTTTT. The whole variable domain, remainder taken from reference TRBV11-2 and TRBJ2-2, is EAGVAQSPRYKIIEKRQSVAFWCNPISGHATLYWYQQILGQGPKLLIQFQNNGVVDDSQLPKDRFSAERLKGVDSTLKIQPAKLEDSAVYLCASSPQGQGITGELFFGEGSRLTVL.

The chain has TRBV7-6 and TRBJ2-1; TRBD2 agrees at 11 bases. The V gene's germline CDR1 is SGHVS and CDR2 FNYEAQ. The CDR3 loop spans 17 amino acids. The J segment lost 6 bases and the V segment lost 0 bases, leaving 7 bases of the junction unmatched. The CDR3 DNA follows: TGTGCCAGCAGCTTAGCATCAACTAGCGGGAGTTTCAATGAGCAGTTCTTC. Amino acids: CASSLASTSGSFNEQFF.

This chain links TRBV6-5 with TRBJ2-7; D might be TRBD2 (6 bases). The CDR3 contains 14 residues. CDR1 and CDR2 from the germline V gene are MNHEY and SVGAGI. Between the trimmed V and J ends, which lost 2 bases and 4 bases, there was a span of 12 bases. The CDR3 reads CASSYGGNGYEQYF. CDR3 coding DNA: TGTGCCAGCAGTTACGGGGGGAACGGGTACGAGCAGTACTTC.

The CDR3 coding sequence is TGTGCCAGCAGCTTGGGACTAGCGGGGGGGAGGGGAGATACGCAGTATTTT. Amino acid sequence: CASSLGLAGGRGDTQYF. The gene calls are TRBV5-6 and TRBJ2-3; TRBD2 agrees at 14 bases. CDR3 length equals 17 residues. V was pared by 0 bases and J by 5 bases, with 5 bases of the junction left unmatched. Germline V gives CDR1 SGHDT, CDR2 YYEEEE.

The chain joins TRBV7-8 to TRBJ2-1; D is possibly TRBD2 (6 bases). Trimming took 5 bases from V and 8 from J, leaving 13 bases between them. The CDR3 totals 13 residues. From germline, CDR1 is SGHVS and CDR2 FQNEAQ. DNA for the CDR3: TGTGCCAGCAGCAAGGGACTGGCGGATGAGCAGTTCTTC. This codes for CASSKGLADEQFF.

The sample holds a few counts of this clone. V and J are TRBV4-1 and TRBJ1-2, with unresolved D. Germline CDR1 MGHRA, CDR2 YSYEKL. Trimming left V 1 base short and J 4 bases short, with 10 bases between. CDR3 length equals 14 residues. The chain's CDR3 is CASSQGVRGYGYTF. The CDR3 region has the DNA TGCGCCAGCAGCCAAGGAGTACGGGGCTATGGCTACACCTTC.

The gene calls are TRBV7-9 and TRBJ1-5; 7 positions match TRBD1. From germline, CDR1 is SEHNR and CDR2 FQNEAQ (reference sequence). V lost 5 bases to trimming and J lost 0 bases; unmatched junction nucleotides: 13. CDR3 length: 18 residues. The CDR3 DNA reads TGTGCCAGCAGCATCTACAGGGGCACCGAGTATAGCAATCAGCCCCAGCATTTT. Translation: CASSIYRGTEYSNQPQHF.

The chain employs TRBV5-1 and TRBJ2-7; 12 bases map to TRBD2. The CDR3 has 16 amino acids. V shed 0 bases and J 5 bases; nucleotides not matched to a gene: 6. Germline V lookup: CDR1 SGHRS, CDR2 YFSETQ. As DNA, the CDR3 is TGCGCCAGCAGCTTGGGGCTAGCGGGAGGGCCGGACGAGCAGTACTTC. Its protein is CASSLGLAGGPDEQYF.

The CDR3 is CASSQGLTSGGWGGNQPQHF. The CDR3 nucleotides read TGCGCCAGCAGCCAAGGACTGACATCAGGGGGTTGGGGGGGCAATCAGCCCCAGCATTTT. The rearrangement uses TRBV4-3 and TRBJ1-5; TRBD1 agrees at 7 bases. V lost 1 base and J lost 2; bases outside the gene matches: 17. This CDR3 has 20 amino acids. Germline V gene lookup returns CDR1 LGHNA and CDR2 YSLEER.

J is TRBJ1-2 and V is TRBV5-6; D might be TRBD1 (5 bases). V lost 2 bases and J lost 7, with 15 bases in between. This CDR3 spans 14 amino acids. Germline assignment: CDR1 SGHDT and CDR2 YYEEEE. As DNA, the CDR3 is TGTGCCAGCAGCTTAGGGGATGTAATCAGTGGCTACACCTTC. This sequence encodes CASSLGDVISGYTF.

This sequence joins TRBV29-1 and TRBJ2-6, with D possibly matching TRBD1 (7 bases). Trimming pared 4 bases from V and 0 bases from J, leaving 16 bases between. CDR1 and CDR2 (germline): SQVTM, ANQGSEA. The length of the CDR3 is 17 residues. In DNA, the CDR3 is TGCAGCGTTGTGCTGGTCAGGGGGGACTCTGGGGCCAACGTCCTGACTTTC. Residues: CSVVLVRGDSGANVLTF.

The chain couples TRBV7-9 to TRBJ2-7; possibly TRBD1 for D (6 bases). There are 16 residues in the CDR3. V was shortened by 3 bases and J by 6 bases, with 21 bases between the two germline ends. Germline CDR1 is SEHNR and CDR2 is FQNEAQ (reference sequence). The CDR3 bases are TGTGCCAGCAGCTTTGGGGGCGGTGGGCCGGGTAGCGAGCAGTACTTC. Its translation is CASSFGGGGPGSEQYF.

The chain carries TRBV9 and TRBJ2-7, with D maybe TRBD2 (7 bases). This CDR3 contains 16 residues. The V end lost 1 base, the J end lost 7 bases, and 21 bases lay between the germline ends. Germline V gene data show CDR1 as SGDLS and CDR2 as YYNGEE. The CDR3 protein is CASSVSHEGGGGEQYF. The CDR3 DNA sequence: TGTGCCAGCAGCGTATCTCACGAAGGGGGGGGTGGGGAGCAGTACTTC.

The CDR3 DNA reads TGTGCCAGCCCGGGGCGGGGCACAAGCTACGAGCAGTACTTC. Protein: CASPGRGTSYEQYF. The chain carries TRBV6-1 and TRBJ2-7; D possibly corresponds to TRBD2 (6 bases). V gave up 8 bases and J gave up 3 bases, with 17 bases separating them. The CDR3 loop spans 14 amino acids. Per the germline V gene, CDR1 is MNHNS and CDR2 is SASEGT.

The chain joins TRBV28 to TRBJ2-2; unclear D gene. Germline CDR1 is MDHEN and CDR2 is SYDVKM. This CDR3 comprises 16 residues. V was trimmed by 6 bases and J by 6 bases, leaving 20 bases between them. The CDR3 bases are TGTGCCAGCAGGCCAATTCGGAGCGAAATTGCCGGGGAGCTGTTTTTT. The encoded protein is CASRPIRSEIAGELFF.